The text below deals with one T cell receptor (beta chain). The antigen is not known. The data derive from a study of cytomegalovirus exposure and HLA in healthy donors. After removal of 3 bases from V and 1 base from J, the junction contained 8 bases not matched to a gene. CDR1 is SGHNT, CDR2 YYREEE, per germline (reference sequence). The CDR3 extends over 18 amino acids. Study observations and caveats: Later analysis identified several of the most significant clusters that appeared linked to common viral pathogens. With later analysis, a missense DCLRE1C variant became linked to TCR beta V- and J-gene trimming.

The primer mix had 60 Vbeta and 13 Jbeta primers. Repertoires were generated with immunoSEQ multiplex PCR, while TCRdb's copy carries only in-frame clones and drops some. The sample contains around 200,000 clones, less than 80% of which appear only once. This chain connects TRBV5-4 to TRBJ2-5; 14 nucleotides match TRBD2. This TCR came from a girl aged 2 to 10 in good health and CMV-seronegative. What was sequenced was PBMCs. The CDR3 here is CASSSGLAGGVFQETQYF. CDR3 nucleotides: TGTGCCAGCAGCTCTGGACTAGCGGGGGGCGTCTTCCAAGAGACCCAGTACTTC.